This T cell receptor beta chain is from a study of T-cell reconstitution after alpha-beta-depleted transplantation in children. A library of TCRbeta sequences, prepared with unique molecular identifiers, was generated. Each CDR3 protein is one row after TCRdb ran MiXCR on the PCR reads. The table includes around 600,000 distinct CDR3 sequences, approximately 16% detected once. The V gene lost 0 bases and the J gene lost 2 bases, with 6 bases spanning the gap. Per the germline V gene, CDR1 is DFQATT and CDR2 is SNEGSKA (reference sequence). The CDR3 spans 13 residues. This clonotype was counted at least ten times.

The sample here was PBMCs from the stem cell graft donor, taken from the stem cell graft. This clonotype was sampled from a human donor who donated a stem cell graft to a child with acute myeloid leukemia. This chain connects TRBV20-1 to TRBJ2-3; D uncertain. CDR3 DNA sequence: TGCAGTGCTAGAGACAGGAACACAGATACGCAGTATTTT. Translation gives CSARDRNTDTQYF.